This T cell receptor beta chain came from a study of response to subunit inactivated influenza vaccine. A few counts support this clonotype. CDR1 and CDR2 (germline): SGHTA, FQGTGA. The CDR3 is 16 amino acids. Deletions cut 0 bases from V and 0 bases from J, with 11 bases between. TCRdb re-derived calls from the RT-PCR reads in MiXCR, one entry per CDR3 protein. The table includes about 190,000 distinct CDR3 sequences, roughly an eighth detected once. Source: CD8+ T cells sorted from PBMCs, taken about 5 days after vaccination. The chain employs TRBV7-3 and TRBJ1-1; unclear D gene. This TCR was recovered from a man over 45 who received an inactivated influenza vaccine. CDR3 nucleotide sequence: TGTGCCAGCAGCTTAACCCGAGCAGAGATGAACACTGAAGCTTTCTTT. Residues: CASSLTRAEMNTEAFF.